This TCR beta chain was captured in a study of spatial heterogeneity in lung cancer (dated by TCRdb to 2018 to 2020). Broadly, across the study: The donors were more than 65 patients from the lung TRACERx cohort who had early-stage, untreated non-small cell lung cancer. Beta-chain transcripts were consistently detected in greater numbers than alpha-chain transcripts, which likely reflects a higher abundance of beta-chain transcripts. In the raw uncorrected reads, each unique combination of TCR and UMI appeared more than ten times on average. Follow-up PBMC samples were sequenced whenever available, with a median time to follow-up of 2 to 3 years after resection. In non-small cell lung cancer, the study made a quantitative comparison of TCR alpha and beta repertoires among multiple tumor regions, matched nontumor lung and blood. Nonsynonymous mutation counts, determined by whole-exome sequencing of tumor tissue, were related to TCR repertoire features. At surgery, both alpha and beta chains were TCR-sequenced in 200 to 250 tumor regions, fewer than 85 matched nontumor lung samples and over 50 PBMC samples.

The full study reports these points: Ubiquitous expanded tumor TCRs were detected in blood more often at tumor resection than at routine follow-up. Only 13 to 15 patients were included in the comparisons of baseline and follow-up blood repertoires. Additional single-cell paired TCR alpha and beta sequencing was considered necessary to confirm, at a functional level, the hypothesis that regional TCRs recognize regional mutations.

The cysteine opens and the phenylalanine closes a CDR3 of 16 amino acids. The DNA shown is the 48-base CDR3, in frame from base 1. The germline V gene encodes CDR1 LGHDT and CDR2 YNNKEL (reference sequence). Trimming at the junction amounts to 1 base on V and 2 bases on J, and the germline ends lie 11 bases apart. The library was generated by 5' RACE. TCRdb lists the instrument as NextSeq 500. In the TCR library protocol, a unique molecular identifier was attached to each TCR cDNA molecule so that PCR and sequencing errors could be corrected. The authors' analysis ran thus. TCR identification, UMI-based error correction and CDR3 extraction were performed with Decombinator tools. Expanded TCRs were defined as those above a frequency of 2 per 1,000, corresponding to the top 1% of the tumor frequency distribution. Renyi diversity was computed with the R vegan package after each repertoire had been subsampled 100 times to 5,000 TCRs. CDR3 similarity networks were built from amino acid triplet string-kernel similarity, connecting CDR3s with pairwise similarity above 0.82. TCRdb trimmed public reads at Q25 via fastp, called clones via MiXCR and kept in-frame beta chains. Each entry merges the rows of one CDR3 protein and shows their most common DNA and genes. TCRdb's processing, not the study's, gives the V and J calls here. This sample holds about 100,000 distinct CDR3 sequences; roughly a fifth were observed only once. The ten biggest clones cover about a fifth of the sample.

This clonotype was seen many times. Which antigen it targets is not known. Within one base of it there is no much larger clone, and no base qualities were kept. This specimen's time point label, interpreted: blood at routine non-recurrence follow-up after resection. Without any cell sorting, TCR sequencing was performed on whole RNA extracted either from tumor and nontumor lung tissue or from cryopreserved PBMC samples. Patients were selected for TCR sequencing only if sufficient RNA was available from at least two tumor regions. Sequenced material: PBMCs, taken at follow-up. This receptor chain uses TRBV3-1 and TRBJ2-2, with TRBD1 perhaps the D gene, on 5 matching bases. This TCR came from a male donor with early-stage non-small cell lung cancer. The bases read TGTGCCAGCAGCCAAGTGGTTACAGGAAACACCGGGGAGCTGTTTTTT. It translates as CASSQVVTGNTGELFF.